This record looks at one TCR beta chain sequence and its context. These data are taken from a study of blood T cell repertoires in COVID-19. Study overall: COVID-19 samples from acute and convalescent phases originated in the United States, Italy and Spain.

There are 15 residues in the CDR3. V gave up 2 bases and J gave up 7 bases; unmatched junction bases: 9. Germline CDR1 and CDR2: SGHRS and YFSETQ. Clones were sequenced by immunoSEQ multiplex PCR, and TCRdb holds only the in-frame ones, with some missing. Of 200,000 to 250,000 clones in the sample, about 88% were seen once. This clonotype was obtained from a woman between 50 and 59 years old with COVID-19, enrolled during active disease. This sequence joins TRBV5-1 and TRBJ1-3; 7 positions agree with TRBD1. The sequenced material came from peripheral blood. CDR3 nucleotide sequence: TGCGCCAGCAGCTTTAGGGGGCAGGAAGGGAACACCATATATTTT. Its protein is CASSFRGQEGNTIYF.